These 15 T cell receptor beta chains originate from one sample sequenced in a study of T cell changes during pregnancy in multiple sclerosis. The repertoire was sequenced with immunoSEQ multiplex PCR; TCRdb's copy has only in-frame clones and lacks some. The repertoire includes 95,000 to 110,000 clones, 85% to 95% of them detected once, and 0.78% sits in the top ten. The sequenced sample was peripheral blood, obtained in the third trimester of pregnancy. All receptors derive from a female donor in good health, enrolled as a control in a pregnancy study.

The chain recombines TRBV4-3 with TRBJ2-7; possible D gene TRBD1, 6 bases. Per germline, CDR1 LGHNA and CDR2 YSLEER. V was pared by 0 bases and J by 4 bases, with 19 bases between. This CDR3 region has 17 residues. This CDR3 is CASSQDALNRALYEQYF. CDR3 nucleotide sequence: TGCGCCAGCAGCCAAGATGCCCTCAACAGGGCTTTGTACGAGCAGTACTTC.

This chain joins TRBV27 and TRBJ1-2; D is undetermined. The germline gives CDR1 MNHEY, CDR2 SMNVEV (reference sequence). The CDR3 runs to 13 residues. The germline V and J ends were trimmed by 6 bases and 6 bases, with 14 bases remaining between them. The CDR3 DNA follows: TGTGCCAGCAGCGAGGGCGCGCTCGATGGCTACACCTTC. Protein: CASSEGALDGYTF.

This clone was counted once. CDR3 bases: TGTGCCAGTAGTATAGCCAGGCAAGAGACCCAGTACTTC. Protein product: CASSIARQETQYF. The V call is TRBV19, the J call TRBJ2-5, with D uncertain. The CDR3 covers 13 residues. Between the trimmed V and J ends, which lost 1 base and 2 bases, there was a span of 5 bases. Germline V gene data show CDR1 as LNHDA and CDR2 as SQIVND (reference sequence).

The CDR3 nucleotides are TGTGCCAGCAGCTCAAGCTCCAGGGGCTATGGCTACACCTTC. This gives the protein CASSSSSRGYGYTF. The rearrangement links TRBV6-5 to TRBJ1-2; the D gene is possibly TRBD1 (6 bases). CDR1 is MNHEY and CDR2 is SVGAGI in the germline V gene. V lost 6 bases to trimming and J lost 4 bases, with 15 bases between them. The CDR3 spans 14 residues.

This clone appeared a single time. The chain joins TRBV7-2 to TRBJ1-4; D remains unclear. V lost 1 base and J 0 bases, leaving 9 bases between the germline ends. There are 16 residues in the CDR3. Germline lookup yields CDR1 SGHTA and CDR2 FQGNSA. The CDR3 coding sequence is TGTGCCAGCAGCTTAGAGAGGCGTGCAACTAATGAAAAACTGTTTTTT. Translation gives CASSLERRATNEKLFF.

J is TRBJ1-5 and V is TRBV4-1; maybe TRBD1 (5 bases). The germline V gene encodes CDR1 MGHRA and CDR2 YSYEKL. The CDR3 is 17 residues long. Between the trimmed V and J ends, which lost 1 base and 1 base, there was a span of 14 bases. This chain's CDR3 is CASSQVSGIISNQPQHF. The CDR3 DNA sequence: TGCGCCAGCAGCCAAGTCTCAGGGATAATAAGCAATCAGCCCCAGCATTTT.

The chain recombines TRBV6-5 with TRBJ1-3; D is uncertain. V was trimmed by 6 bases and J by 4 bases, leaving 7 bases between them. Germline lookup yields CDR1 MNHEY and CDR2 SVGAGI. This CDR3 comprises 12 residues. The CDR3: CASRAAGNTIYF. The CDR3 DNA reads TGTGCCAGCAGGGCAGCGGGAAACACCATATATTTT.

CDR3 sequence: CASSIDSLETQYF. In DNA, the CDR3 is TGTGCCAGTAGTATCGACAGCCTGGAGACCCAGTACTTC. The chain combines TRBV19 with TRBJ2-5; D might be TRBD1 (5 bases). Germline values: CDR1 LNHDA, CDR2 SQIVND (reference sequence). V was shortened by 3 bases and J by 5 bases, with 10 bases between the two germline ends. CDR3 length: 13 amino acids.

The V call is TRBV7-9, the J call TRBJ2-5; TRBD1 matches 10 bases. Germline trimming cut 3 bases from V and 4 bases from J; bases unmatched to any gene: 5. The germline gives CDR1 SEHNR, CDR2 FQNEAQ (reference sequence). CDR3 size: 15 residues. CDR3 DNA: TGTGCCAGCAGCTTCGCCGACAGGGGGCCAGAGACCCAGTACTTC. It specifies CASSFADRGPETQYF. Based on the CDR3 plus reference TRBV7-9 and TRBJ2-5, the full variable domain is DTGVSQNPRHKITKRGQNVTFRCDPISEHNRLYWYRQTLGQGPEFLTYFQNEAQLEKSRLLSDRFSAERPKGSFSTLEIQRTEQGDSAMYLCASSFADRGPETQYFGPGTRLLVL.

J is TRBJ1-2 and V is TRBV19; D is unclear. The CDR3 runs to 15 residues. CDR1 is LNHDA and CDR2 is SQIVND in the germline V gene (reference sequence). Trimming shortened V by 4 bases and J by 2 bases, and 14 bases separated the two germline ends. This chain's CDR3 is CASSKYEQTNYGYTF. The CDR3 bases are TGTGCCAGTAGTAAGTACGAGCAGACAAACTATGGCTACACCTTC.

This chain connects TRBV30 to TRBJ2-1; possibly TRBD2 for D (6 bases). Trimming left V 0 bases short and J 6 bases short, with 12 bases between. The length of the CDR3 is 14 residues. Germline lookup yields CDR1 GTSNPN and CDR2 SVGIG (reference sequence). The CDR3 protein is CAWSVRLDLNEQFF. The DNA of the CDR3 is TGTGCCTGGAGTGTGCGACTAGATCTCAATGAGCAGTTCTTC. The full variable domain, with the rest looked up from reference TRBV30 and TRBJ2-1, is SQTIHQWPATLVQPVGSPLSLECTVEGTSNPNLYWYRQAAGRGLQLLFYSVGIGQISSEVPQNLSASRPQDRQFILSSKKLLLSDSGFYLCAWSVRLDLNEQFFGPGTRLTVL.

The V call is TRBV10-3, the J call TRBJ2-7; 7 nucleotides line up with TRBD2. CDR3 length: 12 amino acids. From germline, CDR1 is ENHRY and CDR2 SYGVKD. Trimming took 9 bases from V and 1 from J; bases not matched to a gene: 3. The chain's CDR3 is CAIAGRSYEQYF. CDR3 nucleotides: TGTGCCATAGCGGGGCGGTCCTACGAGCAGTACTTC.

This chain joins TRBV9 and TRBJ2-7; 9 bases line up with TRBD1. Germline V CDR1 and CDR2: SGDLS, YYNGEE. The ends lost 3 bases at V and 5 bases at J; junction bases unmatched: 6. The CDR3 has 14 residues. CDR3 sequence: CASSGGQGRNEQYF. CDR3 coding DNA: TGTGCCAGCAGCGGAGGACAGGGGAGGAACGAGCAGTACTTC.

J is TRBJ2-4 and V is TRBV19; perhaps TRBD1 as D (6 bases). The V end lost 7 bases, the J end lost 6 bases, and 13 bases lay between the germline ends. This CDR3 is built from 13 residues. CDR1 is LNHDA, CDR2 SQIVND, per germline (reference sequence). CDR3 coding DNA: TGTGCCAGTACCATCCCAGGGGTAAACATTCAGTACTTC. Amino acids: CASTIPGVNIQYF.

The V and J genes are TRBV6-5 and TRBJ2-7; 9 nucleotides align to TRBD2. The CDR3 has 15 amino acids. J was trimmed by 4 bases and V by 5 bases; bases with no gene match: 9. Germline V gene lookup returns CDR1 MNHEY and CDR2 SVGAGI. CDR3 sequence: CASSASRLAGYEQYF. CDR3 nucleotide sequence: TGTGCCAGCAGTGCCAGCAGGCTAGCGGGATACGAGCAGTACTTC.